Included here is one T cell receptor beta chain sequence, with context. This sample stems from a study of blood T cell repertoires in COVID-19. Study-level information: The United States, Italy and Spain provided the acute and convalescent COVID-19 samples. PBMCs, B-cell-depleted T cells, or T cells were the source of the cDNA or gDNA that made up the material.

Original methodology: How many nucleated cells were present was estimated from reference gene primer amplification. Generated by immunoSEQ multiplex PCR, the TCRdb table keeps only in-frame clones and is missing some. Clone size and V and J calls were adopted from that table, with D and trimming inferred from the DNA. This sample has approximately 170,000 clones, with 80% to 90% found just once. Germline V gene data show CDR1 as MNHEY and CDR2 as SVGAGI. V trimming: 6 bases; J trimming: 7 bases; junction bases outside the gene matches: 7. The CDR3 totals 14 residues. The receptor was derived from a woman of 80 years or more with acute or convalescent COVID-19. Input material: peripheral blood. The V gene is TRBV6-5, the J gene TRBJ2-2, with 8 nucleotides matching TRBD2. CDR3 bases: TGTGCCAGCAGGCGGGGGGCGCGGGTCGGGGAGCTGTTTTTT. It yields the protein CASRRGARVGELFF.